This T cell receptor (beta chain) was sequenced during a study of STAT5B mutations in CD4+ large granular lymphocyte leukemia. Study at large: Among healthy donors, a particular HLA allele went with more CDR3 'QG' motifs. Findings of the study overall: Compared with healthy controls (2/35), patient top clones favored TRBV06 (8/27). Data were not HLA-matched across samples.

In regard to this clone: Its target is unknown.

Repertoires were generated with immunoSEQ multiplex PCR, while TCRdb's copy carries only in-frame clones and drops some. The sample records over 30,000 clones, 76% being singletons. The CDR3 has 15 amino acids. Germline V gives CDR1 MNHNY, CDR2 SVGAGI (reference sequence). The ends lost 4 bases at V and 6 bases at J; junction bases unmatched: 6. The sample taken for sequencing was CD4+ T cells from blood buffy coats. The V call is TRBV6-6, the J call TRBJ1-5, with 10 bases fitting TRBD1. The TCR was taken from a human donor in good health. CDR3 sequence reads: CASSSGQGKGQPQHF. The CDR3, as DNA: TGTGCCAGCAGTTCGGGACAGGGGAAAGGTCAGCCCCAGCATTTT.